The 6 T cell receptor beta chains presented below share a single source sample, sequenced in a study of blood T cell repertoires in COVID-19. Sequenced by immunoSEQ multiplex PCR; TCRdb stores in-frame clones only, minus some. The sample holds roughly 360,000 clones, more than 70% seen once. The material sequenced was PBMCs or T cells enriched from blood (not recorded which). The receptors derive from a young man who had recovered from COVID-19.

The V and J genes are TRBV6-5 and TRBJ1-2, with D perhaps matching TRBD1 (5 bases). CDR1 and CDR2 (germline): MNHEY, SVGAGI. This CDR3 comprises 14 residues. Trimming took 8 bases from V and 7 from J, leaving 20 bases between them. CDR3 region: CASSPLGEDSGYTF. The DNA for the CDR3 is TGTGCCAGCTCTCCGTTGGGGGAGGACTCTGGCTACACCTTC.

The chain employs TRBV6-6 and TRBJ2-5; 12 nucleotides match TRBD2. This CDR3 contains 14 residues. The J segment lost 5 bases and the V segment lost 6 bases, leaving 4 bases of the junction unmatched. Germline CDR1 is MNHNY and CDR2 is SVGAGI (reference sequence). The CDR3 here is CASRLTSGGETQYF. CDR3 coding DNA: TGTGCCAGCAGACTGACTAGCGGGGGTGAGACCCAGTACTTC.

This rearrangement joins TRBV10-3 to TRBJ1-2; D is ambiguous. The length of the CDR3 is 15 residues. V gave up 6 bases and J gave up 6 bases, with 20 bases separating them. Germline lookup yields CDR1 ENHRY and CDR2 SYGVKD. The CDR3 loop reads CAIRGTPRNRDGYTF. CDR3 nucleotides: TGTGCCATCAGGGGTACACCCAGGAATCGAGATGGCTACACCTTC.

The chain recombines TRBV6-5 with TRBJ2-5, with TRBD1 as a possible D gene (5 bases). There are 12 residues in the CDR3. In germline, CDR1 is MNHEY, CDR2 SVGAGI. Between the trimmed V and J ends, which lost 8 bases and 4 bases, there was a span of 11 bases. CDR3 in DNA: TGTGCCAGCTCCGGAAGGGGAGAGACCCAGTACTTC. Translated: CASSGRGETQYF.

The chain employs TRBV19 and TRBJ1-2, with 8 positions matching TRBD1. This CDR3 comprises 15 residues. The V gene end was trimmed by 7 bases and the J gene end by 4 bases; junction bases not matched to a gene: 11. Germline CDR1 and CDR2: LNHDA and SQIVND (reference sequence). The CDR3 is CASITPGGPFYGYTF. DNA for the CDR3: TGTGCCAGTATCACTCCAGGGGGCCCCTTCTATGGCTACACCTTC.

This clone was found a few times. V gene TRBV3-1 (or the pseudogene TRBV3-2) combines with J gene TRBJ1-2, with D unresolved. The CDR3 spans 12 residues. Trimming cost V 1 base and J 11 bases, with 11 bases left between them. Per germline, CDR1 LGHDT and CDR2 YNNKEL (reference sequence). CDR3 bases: TGTGCCAGCAGCCAAGGCACAGCCGAATACACCTTC. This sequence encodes CASSQGTAEYTF.